This T cell receptor beta chain derives from a study of CD8+ T cells in alopecia areata. Whole-study context: Treated individuals took tofacitinib by mouth, 5 to 10 mg twice daily.

Investigators isolated RNA and reverse transcribed it into cDNA to act as the sequencing template. The data were produced by immunoSEQ multiplex PCR, yet TCRdb's version contains in-frame clones alone and is incomplete. The repertoire consists of some 170,000 clones, with about three fifths occurring once and the leading ten covering roughly 17%. A remark on this clone: What it recognizes is unknown.

The treatment denotes: oral pan-JAK inhibitor, 5-10 mg twice daily. Alopecia areata patients provided lesional scalp punch biopsies and peripheral blood. Study-wide findings and caveats: Researchers say the link of baseline CD8+ expansion to response remains uncertain, with one nonresponder.

The sample was CD4+ T cells sorted from blood, taken at roughly week 55, from a patient treated with tofacitinib. The TCR was taken from a human donor with alopecia areata.

The CDR3 region is CASSQDWGAATGNQPQHF. DNA for the CDR3: TGTGCCAGCAGCCAAGATTGGGGGGCTGCGACCGGCAATCAGCCCCAGCATTTT. V is TRBV4-2 and J is TRBJ1-5; a weak D match, TRBD1 (6 bases). Germline loops: CDR1 LGHNA, CDR2 YNFKEQ. This CDR3 comprises 18 residues. The V end lost 0 bases, the J end lost 2 bases, and 17 bases lay between the germline ends.